These T cell receptor beta chains were read from a single sample in a study of cytomegalovirus exposure and HLA in healthy donors. TCRdb's table, derived via immunoSEQ multiplex PCR, lists solely in-frame clones and lacks some. The data show about 340,000 clones, with approximately 90% seen just once and under 0.85% held by the top ten. Sequencing was carried out using PBMCs. Source of these receptors: a woman younger than 35 in good health and CMV-seronegative. CDR3s include the opening cysteine and the closing phenylalanine or tryptophan. A D gene is named only where the DNA matches it firmly. The size field is filled for only some rows; it gives once, few, many or a size class.

>once|NA|TRBV28|TRBJ1-2
TGTGCCAGCAGCCGAGTCGGGAACTATGGCTACACCTTC
CASSRVGNYGYTF
>NA|TRBD1|TRBV7-8|TRBJ2-5
TGTGCCAGCAGCTCGCAGGGGGCGAGGGAGACCCAGTACTTC
CASSSQGARETQYF
>once|NA|TRBV6-6|TRBJ2-5
TGTGCCACAACGGGAGAGACCCAGTACTTC
CATTGETQYF
>NA|TRBD1|TRBV27|TRBJ2-7
TGTGCCAGCAGCCAGGACAGGGTTCTCTACGAGCAGTACTTC
CASSQDRVLYEQYF
>NA|NA|TRBV29-1|TRBJ2-3
TGCAGCGTTGAAAGGGGAAGCACAGATACGCAGTATTTT
CSVERGSTDTQYF
>NA|TRBD1|TRBV6-1|TRBJ2-6
TGTGCCAGCAGTGAGAAAGACGGACAGGGCTCCGGGGCCAACGTCCTGACTTTC
CASSEKDGQGSGANVLTF
>NA|NA|TRBV27|TRBJ1-1
TGTGCCAGCAGTTCCGGGAAGGACAGTAAAATGTCGGAAGCTTTCTTT
CASSSGKDSKMSEAFF
>NA|NA|TRBV19|TRBJ2-5
TGTGCCAGTAGTATCATGGCGGGCAGAGAGACCCAGTACTTC
CASSIMAGRETQYF
>once|NA|TRBV7-9|TRBJ2-3
TGTGCCAGCAGCTTAGGGGCAGGGAACACAGATACGCAGTATTTT
CASSLGAGNTDTQYF
>NA|TRBD1|TRBV18|TRBJ1-1
TGTGCCAGCCAGGGGGCACGGAACACTGAAGCTTTCTTT
CASQGARNTEAFF
>NA|NA|TRBV15|TRBJ1-4
TGTGCCACCAGCAGAGATCAATACGTACAGATCGGTAAACTGTTTTTT
CATSRDQYVQIGKLFF
>NA|TRBD1|TRBV19|TRBJ2-7
TGTGCCAGTAGTTACGGACAGGGGTACTCCTACGAGCAGTACTTC
CASSYGQGYSYEQYF
>NA|NA|TRBV9|TRBJ2-3
TGTGCCAGCCGGGGTAGCACAGATACGCAGTATTTT
CASRGSTDTQYF
>NA|NA|TRBV30|TRBJ2-5
TGTGCCTGGAGCTTGACAGGAGGGACCCAGTACTTC
CAWSLTGGTQYF
>NA|NA|TRBV7-9|TRBJ2-1
TGTGCCAGCAGCTTAGGGGAGCGCTGGGAGCAGTTCTTC
CASSLGERWEQFF
>once|TRBD2|TRBV9|TRBJ2-1
TGTGCCAGCAGTGTGAGCGGGAGTATCTCCTACAATGAGCAGTTCTTC
CASSVSGSISYNEQFF
>NA|NA|TRBV27|TRBJ2-1
TGTGCCAGCAGTGAGGGTCCCTACAATGAGCAGTTCTTC
CASSEGPYNEQFF
>NA|NA|TRBV9|TRBJ1-1
TGTGCCAGCAGCGCCAGGGACACTGAAGCTTTCTTT
CASSARDTEAFF
>NA|TRBD2|TRBV29-1|TRBJ2-7
TGCAGCGCCACCCGGGGGGAGTGGTACGAGCAGTACTTC
CSATRGEWYEQYF
>NA|TRBD2|TRBV7-9|TRBJ2-3
TGTGCCAGCAGCTCGAGGACTAGCGGGACCACAGATACGCAGTATTTT
CASSSRTSGTTDTQYF
>NA|TRBD2|TRBV5-4|TRBJ2-7
TGTGCCAGCAGCTCCAGGACTAGCGGGAGCCCCAACGAGCAGTACTTC
CASSSRTSGSPNEQYF
>NA|TRBD2|TRBV30|TRBJ2-1
TGTGCCTGGAGCCAGGGGACTAGCGTGAACAATGAGCAGTTCTTC
CAWSQGTSVNNEQFF
>NA|TRBD1|TRBV9|TRBJ1-2
TGTGCCAGCACCTCCCCCTCGGACAGGGGACATGAGAACTATGGCTACACCTTC
CASTSPSDRGHENYGYTF
>NA|NA|TRBV10-1|TRBJ1-2
TGCGCCAGCAGTACAATCGACAGGTGGGGCTACACCTTC
CASSTIDRWGYTF
>NA|NA|TRBV7-9|TRBJ2-3
TGTGCCAGCAGCCCAGAGACAGGCACAGATACGCAGTATTTT
CASSPETGTDTQYF
>NA|TRBD1|TRBV19|TRBJ2-5
TGTGCCAGTAGTATCGGACAGGGGGCTGGGGAGACCCAGTACTTC
CASSIGQGAGETQYF
>NA|NA|TRBV18|TRBJ2-1
TGTGCCAGCTCACCACCCCCAGACTACAATGAGCAGTTCTTC
CASSPPPDYNEQFF
>NA|NA|TRBV28|TRBJ1-2
TGTGCCAGCAGCCGAACAGTGGGCTATGGCTACACCTTC
CASSRTVGYGYTF
>NA|TRBD2|TRBV5-1|TRBJ2-7
TGCGCCAGCAGCTCCTTAGCGGGAGGGGACTACGAGCAGTACTTC
CASSSLAGGDYEQYF
>NA|TRBD2|TRBV5-6|TRBJ2-5
TGTGCCAGCAGCTTGGTGACTAGCGGGAGTATGGAGACCCAGTACTTC
CASSLVTSGSMETQYF
>NA|NA|TRBV7-9|TRBJ1-5
TGTGCCAGCAGCTTATCCCAGAGCAATCAGCCCCAGCATTTT
CASSLSQSNQPQHF
>NA|NA|TRBV28|TRBJ2-3
TGTGCCAGCAGTTCCACAGGGAGCAGTAGCACAGATACGCAGTATTTT
CASSSTGSSSTDTQYF
>NA|TRBD1|TRBV5-6|TRBJ1-4
TGTGCCAGCAGCCTGAAGGGACAGAGTAATGAAAAACTGTTTTTT
CASSLKGQSNEKLFF
>NA|NA|TRBV19|TRBJ2-6
TGTGCCAGTAGTATGGGTGGAGGGGGCGCTGGGGCCAACGTCCTGACTTTC
CASSMGGGGAGANVLTF
>NA|NA|TRBV13|TRBJ1-4
TGTGCCAGCAGCCTCCGGCAGGGTTCGAGCTTTGAAAAACTGTTTTTT
CASSLRQGSSFEKLFF
>NA|NA|TRBV28|TRBJ2-2
TGTGCCAGCAGTTATCAAAACACCGGGGAGCTGTTTTTT
CASSYQNTGELFF
>NA|TRBD2|TRBV7-3|TRBJ2-7
TGTGCCAGCAGCCCGAGACTAGCGGGGCCATACGAGCAGTACTTC
CASSPRLAGPYEQYF
>NA|NA|TRBV2|TRBJ1-4
TGTGCCAGCAGTGATTCAGGGGTTTCCGAAAAACTGTTTTTT
CASSDSGVSEKLFF
>NA|NA|TRBV7-9|TRBJ1-2
TGTGCCAGCAGCTTAGAACTACGGAAAGGCTACACCTTC
CASSLELRKGYTF
>once|NA|TRBV6-6|TRBJ1-2
TGTGCCACTTTCCAGGGAGGCTACACCTTC
CATFQGGYTF
>NA|TRBD1|TRBV6-1|TRBJ2-1
TGTGCCAGCATGGGGACAGGGGGGCGGAATGAGCAGTTCTTC
CASMGTGGRNEQFF
>NA|NA|TRBV19|TRBJ1-1
TGTGCCAGTAGTATGAGACAGTCCTGGGATGAAGCTTTCTTT
CASSMRQSWDEAFF
>once|TRBD1|TRBV4-1|TRBJ1-3
TGCGCCAGCAGCCAAACCGGGACAGGGGGCTCAGGAAACACCATATATTTT
CASSQTGTGGSGNTIYF
>NA|TRBD2|TRBV27|TRBJ2-1
TGTGCCAGCAGTAAGGGACTAGCGGGAGTTCTTGAGCAGTTCTTC
CASSKGLAGVLEQFF
>NA|NA|TRBV28|TRBJ1-2
TGTGCCAGCAGTTTAAGGGGCTATATCTATGGCTACACCTTC
CASSLRGYIYGYTF
>NA|NA|TRBV29-1|TRBJ2-2
TGCAGCGTGGCACGGGGCACCGGGGAGCTGTTTTTT
CSVARGTGELFF
>NA|TRBD1|TRBV2|TRBJ2-7
TGTGCCAGCAGTCCTGGGACAGCTTTACTCGGCGAGCAGTACTTC
CASSPGTALLGEQYF
>NA|NA|TRBV29-1|TRBJ1-2
TGCAGCGTTGAGGGGGGCTATGGCTACACCTTC
CSVEGGYGYTF
>few|NA|TRBV28|TRBJ1-2
TGTGCCAGCGCCCCCATCCGGGGCTATGGCTACACCTTC
CASAPIRGYGYTF
>few|NA|TRBV11-3|TRBJ1-1
TGTGCCAGCAGCTTACAGGGCGACACTGAAGCTTTCTTT
CASSLQGDTEAFF
>NA|TRBD1|TRBV29-1|TRBJ2-7
TGCAGCGTCACTGGACAGGGGGCGACCCACGAGCAGTACTTC
CSVTGQGATHEQYF
>NA|NA|TRBV28|TRBJ1-1
TGTGCCAGCAGTTTAGCGGGGATGTACACTGAAGCTTTCTTT
CASSLAGMYTEAFF
>NA|TRBD1|TRBV4-3|TRBJ1-5
TGCGCCAGCAGCCCCTCCGTGGACAGGGGGCGTCAGCCCCAGCATTTT
CASSPSVDRGRQPQHF